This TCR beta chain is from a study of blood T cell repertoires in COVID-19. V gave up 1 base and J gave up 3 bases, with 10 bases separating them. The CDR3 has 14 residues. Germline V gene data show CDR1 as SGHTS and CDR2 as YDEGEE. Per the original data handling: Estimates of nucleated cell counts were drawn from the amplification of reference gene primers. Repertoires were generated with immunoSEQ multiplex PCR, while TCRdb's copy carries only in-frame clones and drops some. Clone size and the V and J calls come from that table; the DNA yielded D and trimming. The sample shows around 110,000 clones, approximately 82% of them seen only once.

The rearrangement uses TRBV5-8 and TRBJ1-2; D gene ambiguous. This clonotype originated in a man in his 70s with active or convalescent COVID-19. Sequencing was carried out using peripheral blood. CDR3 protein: CASSLSQSYYGYTF. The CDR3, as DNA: TGTGCCAGCAGCTTGTCCCAGTCTTACTATGGCTACACCTTC.